The 28 T cell receptor beta chains in this list originate from one sample, sequenced in a study of blood T cell repertoires in COVID-19. Clones were read by immunoSEQ multiplex PCR, and TCRdb kept only the in-frame ones, dropping some. The data show hundreds of thousands of clones, roughly 87% seen once. Sequenced material: PBMCs or T cells enriched from blood (not recorded which). These receptors were collected from a woman in her 30s who had recovered from COVID-19.

The chain links TRBV6-5 to TRBJ2-7; tentatively, D is TRBD2 (5 bases). The CDR3 has 16 residues. Per the germline V gene, CDR1 is MNHEY and CDR2 is SVGAGI. Trimming shortened V by 4 bases and J by 2 bases, and 18 bases separated the two germline ends. The CDR3 DNA reads TGTGCCAGCAGTTCCCCCGGGCGGGTTGCGGCCTACGAGCAGTACTTC. Its translation is CASSSPGRVAAYEQYF.

The J gene is TRBJ1-1, the V gene TRBV28, with no clear D. The CDR3 covers 14 residues. Trimming took 6 bases from V and 8 from J, leaving 19 bases between them. Germline CDR1 is MDHEN and CDR2 is SYDVKM. The CDR3 nucleotides read TGTGCCAGCAGCAAAACAGAGATTTCTTCCGAAGCTTTCTTT. Translating it yields CASSKTEISSEAFF.

The chain is built from TRBV28 and TRBJ2-5; weak D call: TRBD1 (5 bases). Trimming took 6 bases from V and 1 from J, leaving 15 bases between them. In germline, CDR1 is MDHEN, CDR2 SYDVKM. The CDR3 length is 15 residues. CDR3 protein: CASSPTGRAQETQYF. CDR3 DNA: TGTGCCAGCAGCCCTACAGGCCGGGCCCAAGAGACCCAGTACTTC. Combining the CDR3 with reference TRBV28 and TRBJ2-5 gives the whole variable domain DVKVTQSSRYLVKRTGEKVFLECVQDMDHENMFWYRQDPGLGLRLIYFSYDVKMKEKGDIPEGYSVSREKKERFSLILESASTNQTSMYLCASSPTGRAQETQYFGPGTRLLVL.

This clone was seen a handful of times. The chain couples TRBV7-2 to TRBJ1-2; 9 positions agree with TRBD1. Trimming at V came to 4 bases and at J to 8 bases, leaving 8 bases not matched to a gene. This CDR3 region has 14 residues. Per germline, CDR1 SGHTA and CDR2 FQGNSA. The CDR3 here is CASSYRQGESGYTF. The CDR3 DNA sequence: TGTGCCAGCAGCTATAGACAGGGGGAGTCAGGCTACACCTTC.

This clone appeared a few times. V usage is TRBV11-3 and J usage is TRBJ2-7; 8 positions match TRBD1. This CDR3 is 14 amino acids long. V shed 5 bases and J 1 base; nucleotides not matched to a gene: 4. The germline CDR1 and CDR2 sequences are SGHNT and YENEEA. CDR3 residues: CASSPRQGSYEQYF. DNA for the CDR3: TGTGCCAGCAGCCCAAGACAGGGGTCCTACGAGCAGTACTTC.

This chain connects TRBV19 to TRBJ2-7; 7 bases align to TRBD1. The junction had 7 bases not matched to a gene; V was cut back by 6 bases and J by 2 bases. The length of the CDR3 is 14 residues. CDR1 is LNHDA and CDR2 is SQIVND in the germline V gene (reference sequence). As DNA, the CDR3 is TGTGCCAGTAGAAAGGACAGGACCACCTACGAGCAGTACTTC. The encoded protein is CASRKDRTTYEQYF. Together with reference TRBV19 and TRBJ2-7, the CDR3 gives the full variable domain: DGGITQSPKYLFRKEGQNVTLSCEQNLNHDAMYWYRQDPGQGLRLIYYSQIVNDFQKGDIAEGYSVSREKKESFPLTVTSAQKNPTAFYLCASRKDRTTYEQYFGPGTRLTVT.

This clone was detected only once. V and J are TRBV27 and TRBJ2-2; weak D call: TRBD1 (5 bases). CDR3 size: 15 residues. Germline V gives CDR1 MNHEY, CDR2 SMNVEV (reference sequence). Trimming pared 6 bases from V and 1 base from J, leaving 12 bases between. The CDR3 nucleotides are TGTGCCAGCAGCTCTAAACAGGTGAACACCGGGGAGCTGTTTTTT. Translated, it gives CASSSKQVNTGELFF.

The rearrangement links TRBV30 to TRBJ2-7; 14 nucleotides line up with TRBD2. Germline CDR1 and CDR2: GTSNPN and SVGIG (reference sequence). Losses at the gene ends were 1 base for V and 0 bases for J; bases not matched to a gene: 5. The CDR3 loop spans 17 amino acids. The CDR3 DNA sequence: TGTGCCTGGAGTGCCGGAGGGACTAGCGGGGGCTCCTACGAGCAGTACTTC. It is translated as CAWSAGGTSGGSYEQYF.

The rearrangement joins TRBV27 to TRBJ1-6; weak D call: TRBD1 (6 bases). The CDR3 is 17 residues long. V lost 3 bases and J lost 0, with 12 bases in between. Per the germline V gene, CDR1 is MNHEY and CDR2 is SMNVEV (reference sequence). This CDR3 is CASSFGQRSSYNSPLHF. The CDR3 coding sequence is TGTGCCAGCAGTTTCGGACAGAGGAGCTCCTATAATTCACCCCTCCACTTT.

The rearrangement uses TRBV5-8 and TRBJ1-3, with D uncertain. V was cut by 1 base and J by 0 bases, with 5 bases left in between. Germline CDR1 and CDR2: SGHTS and YDEGEE. CDR3 size: 14 residues. CDR3 nucleotide sequence: TGTGCCAGCAGCTTGCCCAGCTCTGGAAACACCATATATTTT. Protein sequence: CASSLPSSGNTIYF.

The chain uses TRBV27 and TRBJ2-7, with TRBD1 identical over 7 bases. Germline CDR1 reads MNHEY; CDR2 reads SMNVEV (reference sequence). This CDR3 has 14 residues. Trimming took 7 bases from V and 7 from J; bases not matched to a gene: 13. The CDR3 coding sequence is TGTGCCAGCAAGCTACGGACAGGTCTGGGGGAGCAGTACTTC. Its translation is CASKLRTGLGEQYF.

This clone appeared a single time. J is TRBJ2-3 and V is TRBV29-1; 8 bases are a match to TRBD1. Germline CDR1 is SQVTM and CDR2 is ANQGSEA. Trimming removed 5 bases from V and 4 bases from J; junction bases left unmatched: 2. The CDR3 contains 12 residues. The CDR3 here is CSVRTGSDTQYF. In DNA, the CDR3 is TGCAGCGTTAGGACAGGGTCAGATACGCAGTATTTT.

The J gene is TRBJ1-6, the V gene TRBV6-6; the match to TRBD1 covers 7 bases. The CDR3 is 14 residues long. The J segment lost 7 bases and the V segment lost 0 bases, leaving 0 bases of the junction unmatched. Germline CDR1 and CDR2: MNHNY and SVGAGI (reference sequence). The CDR3 here is CASSYSTGNSPLHF. The CDR3 DNA follows: TGTGCCAGCAGTTACTCGACAGGGAATTCACCCCTCCACTTT.

The chain combines TRBV28 with TRBJ2-2; no clear D. The CDR3 runs to 14 residues. V lost 4 bases to trimming and J lost 6 bases, with 12 bases between them. The germline CDR1 and CDR2 sequences are MDHEN and SYDVKM. CDR3 in amino acids: CASSYVQSPGELFF. The CDR3, as DNA: TGTGCCAGCAGTTACGTACAGTCGCCCGGGGAGCTGTTTTTT.

As DNA, the CDR3 is TGTGCCAGCAGCCCGACTCTAAGCTCTGGAAACACCATATATTTT. Translating gives CASSPTLSSGNTIYF. The chain couples TRBV6-5 to TRBJ1-3; D is uncertain. V was cut by 6 bases and J by 0 bases, with 12 bases left in between. Germline CDR1 reads MNHEY; CDR2 reads SVGAGI. This CDR3 has 15 residues.

The rearrangement uses TRBV5-6 and TRBJ1-2; TRBD1 aligns across 7 bases. The CDR3 runs 14 residues. Germline lookup yields CDR1 SGHDT and CDR2 YYEEEE. V lost 4 bases to trimming and J lost 4 bases; unmatched junction nucleotides: 7. The CDR3 nucleotides are TGTGCCAGCAGCCCAGGGGGTCAGGCCTATGGCTACACCTTC. The encoded protein is CASSPGGQAYGYTF.

This rearrangement joins TRBV5-4 to TRBJ1-2; 7 bases are a match to TRBD1. CDR1 and CDR2 (germline): SGHNT, YYREEE (reference sequence). CDR3 size: 16 residues. V trimming: 0 bases; J trimming: 4 bases; junction bases outside the gene matches: 9. DNA of the CDR3: TGTGCCAGCAGCTTGGGGAACAGGGGCGGAGGCTATGGCTACACCTTC. Its translation: CASSLGNRGGGYGYTF.

This chain links TRBV24-1 with TRBJ1-2; no clear D. The germline V and J ends were trimmed by 3 bases and 0 bases, with 13 bases remaining between them. The length of the CDR3 is 16 residues. CDR1 and CDR2 (germline): KGHDR, SFDVKD. In DNA form, the CDR3 reads TGTGCCACCAGTGATCCCGCAACGGGAACTAACTATGGCTACACCTTC. This codes for CATSDPATGTNYGYTF.

The CDR3 sequence: CASKGPLAGADTQYF. The CDR3 DNA is TGTGCCAGTAAAGGTCCACTAGCGGGAGCGGATACGCAGTATTTT. The V and J genes are TRBV19 and TRBJ2-3; 11 bases map to TRBD2. CDR1 LNHDA and CDR2 SQIVND come from the germline V gene (reference sequence). V dropped 7 bases and J dropped 6; count of bases not matched to a gene: 9. The CDR3 totals 15 residues.

The chain carries TRBV27 and TRBJ2-7; D uncertain. CDR3 length equals 14 residues. V was cut by 6 bases and J by 3 bases, with 15 bases left in between. Germline V lookup: CDR1 MNHEY, CDR2 SMNVEV (reference sequence). The CDR3 loop reads CASSPRVGSYEQYF. DNA for the CDR3: TGTGCCAGCAGCCCCAGAGTGGGCAGCTACGAGCAGTACTTC.

This chain uses TRBV10-3 with TRBJ2-7; 10 bases agree with TRBD1. Per germline, CDR1 ENHRY and CDR2 SYGVKD. V gave up 5 bases and J gave up 3 bases; unmatched junction bases: 7. There are 15 residues in the CDR3. In DNA, the CDR3 is TGTGCCATCAGTCGCCCTGGGACAGGGGACTACGAGCAGTACTTC. The encoded protein is CAISRPGTGDYEQYF.

CDR3 loop: CAGISGVQGTIYF. In nucleotides, the CDR3 is TGTGCCGGTATTTCGGGTGTTCAGGGCACCATATATTTT. The J gene is TRBJ1-3, the V gene TRBV30; possible D gene TRBD1, 5 bases. The CDR3 totals 13 residues. Germline values: CDR1 GTSNPN, CDR2 SVGIG (reference sequence). Between the trimmed V and J ends, which lost 8 bases and 9 bases, there was a span of 20 bases.

The V and J genes are TRBV24-1 and TRBJ1-5; D is unclear. The CDR3 sequence is 14 residues long. V lost 3 bases and J lost 6, with 11 bases in between. Germline CDR1 reads KGHDR; CDR2 reads SFDVKD. The CDR3 loop is CATSDGPRSQPQHF. DNA of the CDR3: TGTGCCACCAGTGATGGCCCCCGGAGTCAGCCCCAGCATTTT.

V is TRBV28 and J is TRBJ1-1; 9 positions match TRBD1. J was trimmed by 7 bases and V by 1 base; bases with no gene match: 10. The CDR3 is 16 amino acids. Germline CDR1 and CDR2: MDHEN and SYDVKM. CDR3 bases: TGTGCCAGCAGTTTATCAGGGATGACAGGGGGTGGTGAAGCTTTCTTT. Encoded protein: CASSLSGMTGGGEAFF. The full variable domain, rest sourced from reference TRBV28 and TRBJ1-1, is DVKVTQSSRYLVKRTGEKVFLECVQDMDHENMFWYRQDPGLGLRLIYFSYDVKMKEKGDIPEGYSVSREKKERFSLILESASTNQTSMYLCASSLSGMTGGGEAFFGQGTRLTVV.

This clone was recorded once. V usage is TRBV2 and J usage is TRBJ2-7; tentatively, D is TRBD1 (6 bases). This CDR3 has 14 residues. Germline V lookup: CDR1 SNHLY, CDR2 FYNNEI. V lost 7 bases and J lost 3, with 16 bases in between. CDR3 sequence reads: CASTWDNLDYEQYF. CDR3 nucleotide sequence: TGTGCCAGCACCTGGGACAATCTGGACTACGAGCAGTACTTC.

This sequence joins TRBV12-5 and TRBJ1-4; tentative D call: TRBD1 (5 bases). CDR3 size: 14 residues. Germline loops: CDR1 LGHNT, CDR2 FRNRAP. Between the trimmed V and J ends, which lost 0 bases and 8 bases, there was a span of 10 bases. The CDR3 is CASGLVLEGEKLFF. The CDR3 DNA reads as TGTGCTAGTGGTTTGGTACTGGAGGGGGAAAAACTGTTTTTT. The whole variable domain, remainder taken from reference TRBV12-5 and TRBJ1-4, is DARVTQTPRHKVTEMGQEVTMRCQPILGHNTVFWYRQTMMQGLELLAYFRNRAPLDDSGMPKDRFSAEMPDATLATLKIQPSEPRDSAVYFCASGLVLEGEKLFFGSGTQLSVL.

The gene calls are TRBV9 and TRBJ2-1, with 9 bases lining up with TRBD2. The V and J ends lost 1 base and 7 bases, in that order; junction bases with no gene match: 6. This CDR3 has 15 amino acids. Germline lookup yields CDR1 SGDLS and CDR2 YYNGEE. CDR3 region: CASSVRAGGRNEQFF. The CDR3 bases are TGTGCCAGCAGCGTAAGAGCGGGGGGCCGTAATGAGCAGTTCTTC.

The rearrangement links TRBV7-2 to TRBJ1-1; unclear D gene. The germline V and J ends were trimmed by 5 bases and 6 bases, with 13 bases remaining between them. Germline V gives CDR1 SGHTA, CDR2 FQGNSA. There are 13 residues in the CDR3. The CDR3, as DNA: TGTGCCAGCAGCGACACCCCAGGCTCTGAAGCTTTCTTT. This encodes CASSDTPGSEAFF.